The entry below describes one T cell receptor (beta chain). The target antigen is unknown. In the PCR, 60 Vbeta and 13 Jbeta primers were used. Generated by immunoSEQ multiplex PCR, the TCRdb table keeps only in-frame clones and is missing some. Of about 160,000 clones in the sample, roughly 78% are singletons; the top ten hold approximately 3%. The data originate from a study of cytomegalovirus exposure and HLA in healthy donors. Regarding the study as a whole: It has been reported that TCR beta sequences accurately predicted the HLA-A and HLA-B alleles of most subjects.

The CDR3 length is 15 residues. Germline-derived CDR1 and CDR2 are SGHKS and YYEKEE (reference sequence). V lost 4 bases, J lost 7 bases, and 17 bases lay in between. The material sequenced was PBMCs. V gene TRBV5-5 combines with J gene TRBJ1-4, with a tentative D call TRBD1 (6 bases). The source is a woman in her forties in good health and CMV-seronegative. The CDR3 here is CASSPQGGGGEKLFF. CDR3 nucleotide sequence: TGTGCCAGCAGCCCACAAGGGGGGGGAGGTGAAAAACTGTTTTTT.